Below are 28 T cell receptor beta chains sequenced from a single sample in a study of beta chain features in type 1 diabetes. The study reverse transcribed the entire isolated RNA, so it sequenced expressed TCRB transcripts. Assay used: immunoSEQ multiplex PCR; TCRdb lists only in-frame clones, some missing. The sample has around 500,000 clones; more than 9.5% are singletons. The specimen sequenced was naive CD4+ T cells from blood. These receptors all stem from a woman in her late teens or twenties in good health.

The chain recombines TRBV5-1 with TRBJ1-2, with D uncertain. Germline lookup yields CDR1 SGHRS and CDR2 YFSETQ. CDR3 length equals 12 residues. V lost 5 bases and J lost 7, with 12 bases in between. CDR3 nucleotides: TGCGCCAGCAGTAGAAGTTCGCGTGGCTACACCTTC. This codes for CASSRSSRGYTF.

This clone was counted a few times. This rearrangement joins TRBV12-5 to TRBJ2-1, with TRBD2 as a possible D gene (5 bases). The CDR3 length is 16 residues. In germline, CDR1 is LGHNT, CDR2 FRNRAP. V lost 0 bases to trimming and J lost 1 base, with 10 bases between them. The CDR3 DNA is TGTGCTAGTGGTTTGGTATTTCGGGGTTCCTACAATGAGCAGTTCTTC. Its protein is CASGLVFRGSYNEQFF.

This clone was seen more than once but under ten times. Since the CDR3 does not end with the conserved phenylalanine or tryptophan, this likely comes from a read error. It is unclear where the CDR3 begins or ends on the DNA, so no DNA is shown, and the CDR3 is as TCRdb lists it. CDR3 residues: CASSLPAHLD. The chain couples TRBV7-9 to TRBJ1-1. The CDR3 extends over 10 residues, inclusive of both ends. Germline V gene sequence: CDR1 SEHNR, CDR2 FQNEAQ (reference sequence).

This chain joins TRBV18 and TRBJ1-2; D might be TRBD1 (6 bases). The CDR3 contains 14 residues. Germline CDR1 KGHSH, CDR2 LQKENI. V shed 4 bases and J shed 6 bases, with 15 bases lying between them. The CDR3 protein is CASSRDLGAHGYTF. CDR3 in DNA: TGTGCCAGCTCACGGGATCTGGGGGCGCATGGCTACACCTTC. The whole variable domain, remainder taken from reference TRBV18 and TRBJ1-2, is NAGVMQNPRHLVRRRGQEARLRCSPMKGHSHVYWYRQLPEEGLKFMVYLQKENIIDESGMPKERFSAEFPKEGPSILRIQQVVRGDSAAYFCASSRDLGAHGYTFGSGTRLTVV.

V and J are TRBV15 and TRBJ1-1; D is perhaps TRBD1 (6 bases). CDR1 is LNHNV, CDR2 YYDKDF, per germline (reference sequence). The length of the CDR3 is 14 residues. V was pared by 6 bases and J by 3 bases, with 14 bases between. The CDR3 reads CATSLQGGHTEAFF. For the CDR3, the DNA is TGTGCCACCAGTTTACAGGGAGGGCACACTGAAGCTTTCTTT.

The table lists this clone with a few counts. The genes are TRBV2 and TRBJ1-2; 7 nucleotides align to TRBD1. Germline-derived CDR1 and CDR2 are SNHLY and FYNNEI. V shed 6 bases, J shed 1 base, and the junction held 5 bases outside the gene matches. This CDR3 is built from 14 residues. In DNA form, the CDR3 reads TGTGCCAGCAGGCGGACAGGAGATAACTATGGCTACACCTTC. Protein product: CASRRTGDNYGYTF.

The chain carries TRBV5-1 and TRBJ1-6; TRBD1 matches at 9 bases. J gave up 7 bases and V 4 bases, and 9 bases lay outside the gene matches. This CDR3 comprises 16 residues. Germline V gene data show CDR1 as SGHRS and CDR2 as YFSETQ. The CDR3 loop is CASSLSLGQGNSPLHF. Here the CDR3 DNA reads TGCGCCAGCAGCCTGTCACTGGGACAGGGAAATTCACCCCTCCACTTT.

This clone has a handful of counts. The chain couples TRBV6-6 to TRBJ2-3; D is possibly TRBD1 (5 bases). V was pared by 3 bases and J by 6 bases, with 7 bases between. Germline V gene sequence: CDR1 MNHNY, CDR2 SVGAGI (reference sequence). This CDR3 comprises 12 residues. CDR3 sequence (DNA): TGTGCCAGCAGTTATAGGGGTGATACGCAGTATTTT. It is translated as CASSYRGDTQYF.

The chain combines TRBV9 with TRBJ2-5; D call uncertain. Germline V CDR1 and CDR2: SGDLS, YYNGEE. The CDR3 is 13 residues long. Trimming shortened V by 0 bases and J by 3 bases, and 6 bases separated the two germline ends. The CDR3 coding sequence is TGTGCCAGCAGCGTAGACGCCGAAGAGACCCAGTACTTC. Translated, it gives CASSVDAEETQYF.

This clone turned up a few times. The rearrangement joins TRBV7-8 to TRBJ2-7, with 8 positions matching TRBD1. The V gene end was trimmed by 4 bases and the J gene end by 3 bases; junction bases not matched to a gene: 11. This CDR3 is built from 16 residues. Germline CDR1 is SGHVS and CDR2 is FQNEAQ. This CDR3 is CASSSLPRGRLYEQYV. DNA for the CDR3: TGTGCCAGCAGCTCCCTCCCCAGGGGGCGACTCTACGAGCAGTACGTC.

The CDR3 bases are TGTGCCAGCAGTTTTCCGGGAGACCTCTCAAACACTGAAGCTTTCTTT. As protein: CASSFPGDLSNTEAFF. The chain combines TRBV11-3 with TRBJ1-1, with D hard to call. Germline CDR1 is SGHNT and CDR2 is YENEEA. V was shortened by 6 bases and J by 2 bases, with 19 bases between the two germline ends. The CDR3 runs 16 residues.

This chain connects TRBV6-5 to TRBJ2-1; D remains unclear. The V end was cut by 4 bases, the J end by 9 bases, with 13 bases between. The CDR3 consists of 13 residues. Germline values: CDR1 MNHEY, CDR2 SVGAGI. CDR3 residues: CASSSTLGREQFF. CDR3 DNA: TGTGCCAGCAGTTCCACGTTAGGGCGTGAGCAGTTCTTC.

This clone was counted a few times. DNA for the CDR3: TGTGCCATAGAAAAGGGAGGGACTGCGGGCTACAATGAGCAGTTCTTC. Amino acid sequence: CAIEKGGTAGYNEQFF. The V and J genes are TRBV10-3 and TRBJ2-1; TRBD2 matches 7 bases. V lost 9 bases, J lost 3 bases, and 14 bases stayed unmatched. The germline V gene has CDR1 ENHRY and CDR2 SYGVKD. The length of the CDR3 is 16 residues.

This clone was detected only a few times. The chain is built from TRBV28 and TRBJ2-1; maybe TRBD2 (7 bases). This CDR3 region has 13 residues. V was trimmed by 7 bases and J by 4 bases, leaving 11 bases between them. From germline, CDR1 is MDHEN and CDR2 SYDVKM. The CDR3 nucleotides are TGTGCCAGCATAGGGAGGGGGTACAATGAGCAGTTCTTC. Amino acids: CASIGRGYNEQFF.

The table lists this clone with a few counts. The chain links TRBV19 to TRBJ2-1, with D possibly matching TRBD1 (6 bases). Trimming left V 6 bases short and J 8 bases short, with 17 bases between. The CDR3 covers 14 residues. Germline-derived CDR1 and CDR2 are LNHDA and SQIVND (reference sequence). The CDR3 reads CASSLVRGWDEQFF. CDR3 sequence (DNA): TGTGCCAGTAGCTTAGTCAGGGGTTGGGATGAGCAGTTCTTC.

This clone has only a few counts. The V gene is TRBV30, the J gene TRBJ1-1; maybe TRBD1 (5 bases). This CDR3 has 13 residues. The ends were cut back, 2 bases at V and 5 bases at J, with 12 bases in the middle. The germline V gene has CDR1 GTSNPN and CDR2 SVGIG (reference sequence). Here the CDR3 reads CAWSFQGGTEAFF. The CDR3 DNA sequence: TGTGCCTGGAGTTTCCAGGGAGGGACTGAAGCTTTCTTT.

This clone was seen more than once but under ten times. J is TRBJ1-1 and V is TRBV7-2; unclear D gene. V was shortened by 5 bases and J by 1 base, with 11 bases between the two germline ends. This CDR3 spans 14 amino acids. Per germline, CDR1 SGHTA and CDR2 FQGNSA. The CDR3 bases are TGTGCCAGCAGCCCTCGGGCTACGAACACTGAAGCTTTCTTT. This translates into CASSPRATNTEAFF.

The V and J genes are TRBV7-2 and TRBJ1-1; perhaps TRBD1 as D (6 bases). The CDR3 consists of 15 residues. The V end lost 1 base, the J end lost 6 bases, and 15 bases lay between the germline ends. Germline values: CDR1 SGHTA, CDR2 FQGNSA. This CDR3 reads CASSLGVQGGAEAFF. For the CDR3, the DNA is TGTGCCAGCAGCTTAGGAGTCCAAGGGGGGGCTGAAGCTTTCTTT.

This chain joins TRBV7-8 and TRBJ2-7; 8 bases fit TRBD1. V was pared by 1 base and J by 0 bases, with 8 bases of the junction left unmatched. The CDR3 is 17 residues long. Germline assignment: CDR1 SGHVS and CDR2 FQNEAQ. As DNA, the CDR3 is TGTGCCAGCAGCTTAGATCCCCGAGACAGGGGCTCCTACGAGCAGTACTTC. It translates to CASSLDPRDRGSYEQYF. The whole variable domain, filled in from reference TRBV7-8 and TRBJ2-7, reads GAGVSQSPRYKVAKRGQDVALRCDPISGHVSLFWYQQALGQGPEFLTYFQNEAQLDKSGLPSDRFFAERPEGSVSTLKIQRTQQEDSAVYLCASSLDPRDRGSYEQYFGPGTRLTVT.

CDR3 region: CASSVEAGLAKNIQYF. The CDR3 DNA follows: TGTGCCAGCAGCGTCGAGGCAGGGTTAGCCAAAAACATTCAGTACTTC. This rearrangement joins TRBV9 to TRBJ2-4, with a weak D call TRBD1 (5 bases). The germline V and J ends were trimmed by 2 bases and 0 bases, with 12 bases remaining between them. The CDR3 loop spans 16 amino acids. CDR1 and CDR2 from the germline V gene are SGDLS and YYNGEE.

CDR3 sequence: CASSLIGRAKNIQYF. DNA of the CDR3: TGTGCCAGCAGCCTGATAGGGCGGGCCAAAAACATTCAGTACTTC. V and J are TRBV7-2 and TRBJ2-4; D remains ambiguous. The ends were cut back, 5 bases at V and 1 base at J, with 12 bases in the middle. In germline, CDR1 is SGHTA, CDR2 FQGNSA. This CDR3 spans 15 amino acids.

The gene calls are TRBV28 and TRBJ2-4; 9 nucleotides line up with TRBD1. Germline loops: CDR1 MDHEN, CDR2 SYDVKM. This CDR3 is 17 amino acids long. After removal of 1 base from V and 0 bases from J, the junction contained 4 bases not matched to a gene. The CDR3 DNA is TGTGCCAGCAGTTTATCGGGACAGGGAGTAGCCAAAAACATTCAGTACTTC. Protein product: CASSLSGQGVAKNIQYF.

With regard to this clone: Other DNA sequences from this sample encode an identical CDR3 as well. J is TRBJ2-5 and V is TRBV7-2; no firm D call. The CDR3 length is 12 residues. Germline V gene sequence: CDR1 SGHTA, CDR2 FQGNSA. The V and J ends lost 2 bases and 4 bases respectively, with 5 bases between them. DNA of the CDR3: TGTGCCAGCAGCTTATCGCGAGAGACCCAGTACTTC. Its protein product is CASSLSRETQYF.

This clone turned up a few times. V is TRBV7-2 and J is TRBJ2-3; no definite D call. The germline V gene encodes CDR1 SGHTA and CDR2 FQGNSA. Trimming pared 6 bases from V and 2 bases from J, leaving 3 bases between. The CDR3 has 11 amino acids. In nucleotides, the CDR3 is TGTGCCAGCAGGGTCACAGATACGCAGTATTTT. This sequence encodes CASRVTDTQYF.

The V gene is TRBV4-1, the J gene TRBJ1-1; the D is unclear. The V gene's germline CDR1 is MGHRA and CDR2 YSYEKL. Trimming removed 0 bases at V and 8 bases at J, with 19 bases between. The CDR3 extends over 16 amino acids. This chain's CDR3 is CASSQDNLMSPWEAFF. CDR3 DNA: TGCGCCAGCAGCCAAGACAACTTGATGAGTCCTTGGGAAGCTTTCTTT.

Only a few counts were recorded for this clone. This CDR3 is CASSLSGNYNEQFF. The CDR3 DNA is TGTGCCAGTAGTCTTAGCGGAAACTACAATGAGCAGTTCTTC. V gene TRBV19 combines with J gene TRBJ2-1, with a possible D match to TRBD2 (6 bases). The ends were cut back, 5 bases at V and 3 bases at J, with 11 bases in the middle. CDR1 is LNHDA and CDR2 is SQIVND in the germline V gene (reference sequence). This CDR3 has 14 residues.

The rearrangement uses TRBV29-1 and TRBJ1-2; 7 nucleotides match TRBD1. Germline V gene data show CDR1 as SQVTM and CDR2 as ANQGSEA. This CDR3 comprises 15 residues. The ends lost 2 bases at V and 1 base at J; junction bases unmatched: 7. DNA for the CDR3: TGCAGCGTTGAATGGAGGGGGCCGGATAACTATGGCTACACCTTC. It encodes CSVEWRGPDNYGYTF.

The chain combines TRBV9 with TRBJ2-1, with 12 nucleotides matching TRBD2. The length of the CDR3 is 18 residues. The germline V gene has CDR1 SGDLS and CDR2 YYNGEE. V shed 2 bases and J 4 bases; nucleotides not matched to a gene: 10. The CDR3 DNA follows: TGTGCCAGCAGCGTTTCGACTAGCGGGAGAGGATTATACAATGAGCAGTTCTTC. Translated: CASSVSTSGRGLYNEQFF.